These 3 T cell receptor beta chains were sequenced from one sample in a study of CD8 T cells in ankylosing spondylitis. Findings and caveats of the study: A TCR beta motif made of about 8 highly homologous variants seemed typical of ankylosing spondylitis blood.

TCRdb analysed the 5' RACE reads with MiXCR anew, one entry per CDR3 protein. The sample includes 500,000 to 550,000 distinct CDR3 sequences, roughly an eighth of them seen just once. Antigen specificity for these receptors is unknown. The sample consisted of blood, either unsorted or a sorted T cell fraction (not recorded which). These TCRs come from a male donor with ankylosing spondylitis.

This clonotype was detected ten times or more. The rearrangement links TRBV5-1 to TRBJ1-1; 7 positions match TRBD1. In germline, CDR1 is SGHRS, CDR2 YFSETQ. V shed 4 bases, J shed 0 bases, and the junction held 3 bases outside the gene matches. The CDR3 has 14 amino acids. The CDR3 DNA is TGCGCCAGCAGCCGGGACAGAATGAACACTGAAGCTTTCTTT. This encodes CASSRDRMNTEAFF.

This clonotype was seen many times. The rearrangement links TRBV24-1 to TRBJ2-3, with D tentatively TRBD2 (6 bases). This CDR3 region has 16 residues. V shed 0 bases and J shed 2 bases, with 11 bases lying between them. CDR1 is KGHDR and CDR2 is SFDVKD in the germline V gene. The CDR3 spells CATSDLLGDSTDTQYF. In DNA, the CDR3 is TGTGCCACCAGTGATTTGCTTGGGGACTCCACAGATACGCAGTATTTT.

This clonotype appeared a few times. The DNA of the CDR3 is TGTGCCAGCAGTGACCAGACTAGCGGGATCTACGAGCAGTACGTC. Protein sequence: CASSDQTSGIYEQYV. The chain recombines TRBV2 with TRBJ2-7, with 11 bases aligning to TRBD2. CDR1 and CDR2 from the germline V gene are SNHLY and FYNNEI. Germline trimming cut 3 bases from V and 3 bases from J; bases unmatched to any gene: 4. The CDR3 runs to 15 residues.